This T cell receptor beta chain derives from a study of shared clonotypes between healthy human individuals (dated by TCRdb to about 2020). Describing the broader study: The cohort included three men and a couple of women between 18 and 49 years of age. Between about 0.94 and 10 billion PBMCs per donor were obtained by leukapheresis. Different laboratories and diverse techniques were used to prepare libraries and sequence TCR repertoires, to increase sequencing depth and limit assay-specific biases. The study deeply sequenced blood TCR repertoires of several healthy adults to estimate repertoire size and the extent of clonotype sharing between individuals. For each donor, CD4 naive and CD4 memory were each run on three plates, CD8 naive on two plates, and CD8 memory on one plate. The study at large found these results: Even with the large sequencing depth, rarefaction of the sorted-subset datasets indicated that sequencing was incomplete. Because the study included a small number of donors, the genetic and exposure-history diversity represented was limited. Naive subsets generally had larger estimated clonotype richness than memory subsets. Compared with non-shared clonotypes, clonotypes shared by all four sorted-subset donors had higher generation probabilities. Pairwise subsampling led to the expectation that sequencing depth would affect the degree of clonotype sharing among donors. Sampling was restricted to blood, and TCR repertoires in tissues likely differ from the TCR repertoires found in blood. Roughly 5.2% of naive CD4, 3.5% of naive CD8, approximately 2.2% of memory CD4, and 0.35% to 0.5% of memory CD8 clonotypes were shared across several donors.

From a lookup of the germline V gene, CDR1 and CDR2 are MDHEN and SYDVKM. The V and J ends are trimmed by 4 bases and 7 bases, leaving 13 bases between them. There are 14 amino acids in the CDR3, from cysteine to phenylalanine inclusive. Of all the DNA, just the CDR3 is kept, 42 bases in frame from base 1. Using the deep immunoSEQ assay, multiplex PCR amplified TCR CDR3 regions from genomic DNA. Extracted genomic DNA from each cell subset was distributed evenly across all wells of several immunoSEQ 96-well plates, and each plate was treated as a replicate. For sorted subsets, approximately 190 ng of genomic DNA, equivalent to 25,000 to 35,000 T cell genomes, went into each replicate PCR. Purified libraries were quantified with a Qubit 3.0 fluorometer, sized on a Bioanalyzer 2100, and re-quantified with the KAPA Library Quantification kit. Every immunoSEQ 96-well plate was sequenced on a dedicated single-read 150-cycle Illumina NextSeq 550 flow cell. The paper's data handling went like this. Because the immunoSEQ output included only junctional sequences and no quality scores, the filtering could not be the same as the filtering used for full-length reads. To assign V/J genes and CDR3, sequences were annotated using PyIR, a Python wrapper for IgBLAST v1.9, with IMGT germline references. Reads were filtered out if the reads had weak V/J assignments (E-value above 1e-6), no CDR3, stop codons, out-of-frame junctions, or ambiguous translated residues. V3J clonotypes were defined by identical inferred V gene, J gene, and CDR3 amino acid sequence. To compute the percentage overlap between repertoires, the number of shared unique clonotypes was divided by the size of the smaller repertoire. Richness of each repertoire was evaluated using RTK rarefaction, the Chao1 estimator, and Recon v2.1 estimates of unobserved clonotypes. Generation probabilities for all TCRbeta clonotypes obtained by the gDNA method from a handful of donors were computed using OLGA. TCRdb retrieved this table from immuneACCESS and kept in-frame rearrangements only. Not all clones are present; in checked studies, unresolved V genes account for under half, and no reason is known for the remainder. V and J calls and clone size are those listed in that table; D and trimming were worked out from the DNA. Here the sample has 2,500,000 or so clones; about nine tenths occur a single time. Clones ranked in the top ten supply roughly 0.34% of the sample.

In the case of this clone: Its antigen remains unidentified. No base-level quality is on record; no much larger clone is a single base apart.

Donors were healthy HIV-negative adults with no recently reported acute infections or vaccinations. All donors were Caucasian adults living in Nashville, Tennessee, USA. CD4+ T cells were enriched by magnetic negative selection, after which naive cells were positively selected on CD45RA and the negative fraction was taken as the memory subset. Blood was collected by leukapheresis, and PBMCs were isolated by Ficoll-Histopaque density gradient centrifugation and then cryopreserved in liquid nitrogen vapor phase. Analytical flow cytometry was used to check the purity and quantity of every magnetically sorted T cell population. From each sorted fraction, genomic DNA was isolated and quantified by UV absorbance on a Nanodrop 2000c.

The clonotype originates from a man aged 18 to 29 in good health. Some clones in this sample may be carry-over from other donors' samples. Sequenced input: naive CD4+ T cells from PBMCs. The meaning of the sample's cell subset or site label: CD45RA+ positively selected. This sequence uses TRBV28 and TRBJ2-2, with the identity of the D gene unclear. The DNA reads as follows: TGTGCCAGCAGTTCCCTTTTAGGTGTCGGGGAGCTGTTTTTT. It codes for CASSSLLGVGELFF.